A single sample is the source of the 18 T cell receptor beta chains below, sequenced in a study of chemoradiotherapy in HPV16-positive cancers. Generated by immunoSEQ multiplex PCR, the TCRdb table keeps only in-frame clones and is missing some. The sample lists roughly 12,000 clones, 65% to 85% occurring once. This specimen was taken from a patient who underwent chemoradiotherapy. These receptor sequences come from a human donor with HPV-associated anogenital cancer.

This clone was found once. One end of the junction does not line up with germline, which may come from a read error. The J gene is TRBJ2-2, the V gene TRBV7-7; D is possibly TRBD1 or TRBD2 (6 bases each). The CDR3 is 17 amino acids. Germline V gene data show CDR1 as SSHAT and CDR2 as FNYEAQ (reference sequence). The CDR3 loop reads CASSVGPGGLGTGELFF. The CDR3 nucleotides are TGTGCTAGCAGCGTAGGGCCCGGGGGCCTTGGGACCGGGGAGCTGTTTTTT.

The chain recombines TRBV7-2 with TRBJ1-4; TRBD1 matches at 8 bases. Germline CDR1 and CDR2: SGHTA and FQGNSA. The CDR3 covers 18 residues. J lost 0 bases, V lost 5 bases, and 11 bases had no gene match. CDR3 DNA: TGTGCCAGCAGCCGGCGGACAGGGACGGCCGCAACTAATGAAAAACTGTTTTTT. It yields the protein CASSRRTGTAATNEKLFF.

V usage is TRBV30 and J usage is TRBJ1-5; possible D gene TRBD1, 5 bases. Trimming left V 4 bases short and J 7 bases short, with 14 bases between. The CDR3 is 13 amino acids. CDR1 and CDR2 from the germline V gene are GTSNPN and SVGIG (reference sequence). CDR3 region: CAWTSSGGQPQHF. The CDR3 region has the DNA TGTGCCTGGACCTCCTCCGGGGGACAGCCCCAGCATTTT.

J is TRBJ2-1 and V is TRBV6-1; TRBD1 aligns across 9 bases. V lost 0 bases and J lost 3; bases outside the gene matches: 6. This CDR3 has 17 amino acids. Germline values: CDR1 MNHNS, CDR2 SASEGT. The CDR3, as DNA: TGTGCCAGCAGTGAAGCCTTGACAGGGGGAAACTACAATGAGCAGTTCTTC. Amino acids: CASSEALTGGNYNEQFF.

J is TRBJ1-1 and V is TRBV13; 8 bases align to TRBD1. With 7 bases clipped from V and 3 bases from J, the junction kept 7 bases outside the gene matches. This CDR3 is 14 amino acids long. Germline loops: CDR1 PRHDT, CDR2 FYEKMQ (reference sequence). The CDR3 nucleotides read TGTGCCAGCACCGACGGACAGGGCGACACTGAAGCTTTCTTT. Protein: CASTDGQGDTEAFF.

The V and J genes are TRBV2 and TRBJ2-3; no clear D. Germline CDR1 SNHLY, CDR2 FYNNEI. CDR3 size: 11 residues. V lost 7 bases and J 6 bases, leaving 8 bases between the germline ends. CDR3 sequence reads: CASTMIDTQYF. The CDR3 DNA sequence: TGTGCCAGCACTATGATTGATACGCAGTATTTT.

The chain recombines TRBV7-9 with TRBJ2-5; D gene unclear. V was shortened by 4 bases and J by 4 bases, with 22 bases between the two germline ends. Germline V gene lookup returns CDR1 SEHNR and CDR2 FQNEAQ (reference sequence). The CDR3 has 17 amino acids. CDR3: CASSSGRLVQLAETQYF. In nucleotides, the CDR3 is TGTGCCAGCAGCTCCGGCCGTTTGGTCCAGCTGGCAGAGACCCAGTACTTC. The full variable domain, with the rest looked up from reference TRBV7-9 and TRBJ2-5, is DTGVSQNPRHKITKRGQNVTFRCDPISEHNRLYWYRQTLGQGPEFLTYFQNEAQLEKSRLLSDRFSAERPKGSFSTLEIQRTEQGDSAMYLCASSSGRLVQLAETQYFGPGTRLLVL.

Here the CDR3 DNA reads TGTGCCAGCTCACCGGAAGGACAGGGAGGGGAGACCCAGTACTTC. This gives the protein CASSPEGQGGETQYF. The gene calls are TRBV18 and TRBJ2-5; possibly TRBD1 for D (8 bases). CDR1 and CDR2 (germline): KGHSH, LQKENI. The germline V and J ends were trimmed by 3 bases and 5 bases, with 16 bases remaining between them. The CDR3 runs 15 residues. The full variable domain, completed using reference TRBV18 and TRBJ2-5, is NAGVMQNPRHLVRRRGQEARLRCSPMKGHSHVYWYRQLPEEGLKFMVYLQKENIIDESGMPKERFSAEFPKEGPSILRIQQVVRGDSAAYFCASSPEGQGGETQYFGPGTRLLVL.

The gene calls are TRBV2 and TRBJ1-4, with D tentatively TRBD1 (6 bases). The length of the CDR3 is 14 residues. Germline lookup yields CDR1 SNHLY and CDR2 FYNNEI. V was cut by 5 bases and J by 8 bases, with 15 bases left in between. CDR3 loop: CASSSQGFGEKLFF. The CDR3 DNA follows: TGTGCCAGCAGTTCACAGGGTTTCGGCGAAAAACTGTTTTTT.

V gene TRBV7-2 combines with J gene TRBJ2-1; 7 bases are shared with TRBD2. This CDR3 region has 16 residues. Germline loops: CDR1 SGHTA, CDR2 FQGNSA. Trimming cost V 5 bases and J 0 bases; bases outside gene matches: 7. CDR3 in DNA: TGTGCCAGCAGCCTATCGGGGGGAAGCTCCTACAATGAGCAGTTCTTC. It is translated as CASSLSGGSSYNEQFF.

This clone showed up just a few times. The chain combines TRBV7-9 with TRBJ2-7; 7 nucleotides match TRBD2. The CDR3 length is 15 residues. The junction had 11 bases not matched to a gene; V was cut back by 7 bases and J by 2 bases. Germline V gene sequence: CDR1 SEHNR, CDR2 FQNEAQ (reference sequence). CDR3 sequence (DNA): TGTGCCAGCACCTCCATCGGGGGGTCAACCTACGAGCAGTACTTC. It is translated as CASTSIGGSTYEQYF.

V gene TRBV5-1 combines with J gene TRBJ1-4; no reliable D call. Between the trimmed V and J ends, which lost 2 bases and 4 bases, there was a span of 12 bases. The CDR3 spans 15 residues. Germline V gene lookup returns CDR1 SGHRS and CDR2 YFSETQ. The CDR3 nucleotides read TGCGCCAGCAGCTTAAGGCCCGACCGTAATGAAAAACTGTTTTTT. Translated, it gives CASSLRPDRNEKLFF.

This clone appeared a few times. In nucleotides, the CDR3 is TGTGCCAGCAGTTACGATATCGGCACTGAAGCTTTCTTT. Translating gives CASSYDIGTEAFF. The V and J genes are TRBV6-6 and TRBJ1-1; no clear D gene. This CDR3 is built from 13 residues. Germline V CDR1 and CDR2: MNHNY, SVGAGI (reference sequence). Trimming left V 2 bases short and J 4 bases short, with 8 bases between.

This chain joins TRBV30 and TRBJ1-2; D uncertain. The V and J ends lost 7 bases and 1 base respectively, with 7 bases between them. The CDR3 length is 11 residues. Germline V gene lookup returns CDR1 GTSNPN and CDR2 SVGIG (reference sequence). The CDR3 region is CASMDNYGYTF. CDR3 coding DNA: TGTGCCTCCATGGATAACTATGGCTACACCTTC.

This clone occurred once. The chain carries TRBV28 and TRBJ1-3; D is unclear. The CDR3 covers 14 residues. CDR1 is MDHEN, CDR2 SYDVKM, per germline. Trimming shortened V by 2 bases and J by 4 bases, and 9 bases separated the two germline ends. CDR3 region: CASSLPAKGNTIYF. CDR3 sequence (DNA): TGTGCCAGCAGTTTACCGGCAAAAGGAAACACCATATATTTT. The variable domain in full, with the rest retrieved from reference TRBV28 and TRBJ1-3, is DVKVTQSSRYLVKRTGEKVFLECVQDMDHENMFWYRQDPGLGLRLIYFSYDVKMKEKGDIPEGYSVSREKKERFSLILESASTNQTSMYLCASSLPAKGNTIYFGEGSWLTVV.

This clone was picked up a small number of times. The gene calls are TRBV4-1 and TRBJ1-6; 9 positions match TRBD1. CDR1 and CDR2 from the germline V gene are MGHRA and YSYEKL. The ends lost 4 bases at V and 19 bases at J; junction bases unmatched: 11. CDR3 size: 13 residues. The CDR3 bases are TGCGCCAGCAGCCCGGGACAGGGTGTGGGAGTTCACTTT. The encoded protein is CASSPGQGVGVHF.

The chain joins TRBV2 to TRBJ1-2, with 11 bases lining up with TRBD1. V lost 3 bases, J lost 7 bases, and 4 bases stayed unmatched. Germline V CDR1 and CDR2: SNHLY, FYNNEI. CDR3 length: 14 residues. CDR3 nucleotides: TGTGCCAGCAGTGAGGACAGGGGGCTAAGTGGCTACACCTTC. Translating it yields CASSEDRGLSGYTF.

This clone came up once. The chain links TRBV18 to TRBJ1-3; no clear D gene. The V gene lost 2 bases and the J gene lost 4 bases, with 6 bases spanning the gap. The CDR3 contains 13 residues. Germline loops: CDR1 KGHSH, CDR2 LQKENI. As DNA, the CDR3 is TGTGCCAGCTCACCAGACACAGGAAACACCATATATTTT. As protein: CASSPDTGNTIYF.